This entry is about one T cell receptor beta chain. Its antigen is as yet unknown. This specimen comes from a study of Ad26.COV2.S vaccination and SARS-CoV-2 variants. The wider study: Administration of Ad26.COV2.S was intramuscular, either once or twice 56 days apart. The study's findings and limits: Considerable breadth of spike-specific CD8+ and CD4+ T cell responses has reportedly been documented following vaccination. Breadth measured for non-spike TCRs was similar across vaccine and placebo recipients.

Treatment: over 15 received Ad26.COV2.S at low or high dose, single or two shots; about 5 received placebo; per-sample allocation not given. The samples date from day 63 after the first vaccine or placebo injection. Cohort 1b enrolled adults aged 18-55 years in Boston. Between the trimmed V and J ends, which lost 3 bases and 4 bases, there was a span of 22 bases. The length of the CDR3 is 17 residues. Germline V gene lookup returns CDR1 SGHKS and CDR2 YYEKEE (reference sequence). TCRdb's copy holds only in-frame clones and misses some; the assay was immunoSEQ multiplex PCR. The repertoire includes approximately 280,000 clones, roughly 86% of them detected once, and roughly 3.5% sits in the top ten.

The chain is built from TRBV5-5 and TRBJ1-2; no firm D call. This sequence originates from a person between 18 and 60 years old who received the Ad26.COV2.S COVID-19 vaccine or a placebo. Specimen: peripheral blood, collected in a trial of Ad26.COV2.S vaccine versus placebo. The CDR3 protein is CASSSDFSLAIFYGYTF. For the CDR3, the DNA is TGTGCCAGCAGCTCTGACTTTTCGCTCGCTATATTCTATGGCTACACCTTC. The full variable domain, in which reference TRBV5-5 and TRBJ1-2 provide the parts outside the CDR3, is DAGVTQSPTHLIKTRGQQVTLRCSPISGHKSVSWYQQVLGQGPQFIFQYYEKEERGRGNFPDRFSARQFPNYSSELNVNALLLGDSALYLCASSSDFSLAIFYGYTFGSGTRLTVV.